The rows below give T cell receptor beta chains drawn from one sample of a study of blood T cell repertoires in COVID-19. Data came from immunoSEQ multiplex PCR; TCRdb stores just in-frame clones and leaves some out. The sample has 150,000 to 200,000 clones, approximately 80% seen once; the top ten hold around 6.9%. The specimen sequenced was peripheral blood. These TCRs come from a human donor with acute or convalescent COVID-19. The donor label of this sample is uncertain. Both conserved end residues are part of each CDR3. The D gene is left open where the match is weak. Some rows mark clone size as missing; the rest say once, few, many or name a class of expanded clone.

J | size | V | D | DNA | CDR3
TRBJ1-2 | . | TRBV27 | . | TGTGCCAGCAGTTTATCGGGCAGCCGTAACTATGGCTACACCTTC | CASSLSGSRNYGYTF
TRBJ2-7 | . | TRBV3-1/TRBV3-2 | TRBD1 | TGTGCCAGCAGCCAAAGAGGGGGACAGAAGGACTACGAGCAGTACTTC | CASSQRGGQKDYEQYF
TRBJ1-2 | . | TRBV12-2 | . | TGTGCAAGTCGCTCCCGGGACAGGTGCCTTTGTGACTATGGCTACACCTTC | CASRSRDRCLCDYGYTF
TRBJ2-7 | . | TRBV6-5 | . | TGTGCAGGGTGGGCAGGGGTCGGCGAGCAGTACTTC | CAGWAGVGEQYF
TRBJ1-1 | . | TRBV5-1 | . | TGCGCCAGCAGCTTTAGAGGAGAAGCTTTCTTT | CASSFRGEAFF
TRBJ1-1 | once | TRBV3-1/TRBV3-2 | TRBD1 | TGTGCCAGCAGCCAAGACGTGTGGAGGGGGCCGAGGGGTAGCACTGAAGCTTTCTTT | CASSQDVWRGPRGSTEAFF
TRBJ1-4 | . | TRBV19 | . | TGTGCCAGTAGTATACGCGGAAATGAAAAACTGTTTTTT | CASSIRGNEKLFF
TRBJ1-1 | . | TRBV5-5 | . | TGTGCCAGCAGCCAGGAGTGGGGGCTGGGGGCTGAAGCTTTCTTT | CASSQEWGLGAEAFF
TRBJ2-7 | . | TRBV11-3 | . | TGTGCCAGCAGAAAGGGACACCTCCTCTCCTACGAGCAGTACTTC | CASRKGHLLSYEQYF
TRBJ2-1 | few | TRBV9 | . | TGTGCCAGCAGCCCAGGACAGGGAGGGTCCTACAATGAGCAGTTCTTC | CASSPGQGGSYNEQFF
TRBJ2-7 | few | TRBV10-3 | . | TGTGCCATCAGTGATCAGTTCTCCTACGAGCAGTACTTC | CAISDQFSYEQYF
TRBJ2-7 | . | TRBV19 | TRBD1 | TGTGCCAGTAGTAGGACAGGGGGCCTCTACGAGCAGTACTTC | CASSRTGGLYEQYF
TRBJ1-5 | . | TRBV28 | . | TGTGCCAGCAGTACAAATCAGGGTAGCAATCAGCCCCAGCATTTT | CASSTNQGSNQPQHF
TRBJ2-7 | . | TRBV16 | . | TGTGCCAGCAGCCGCCACGGACAGACCTACGAGCAGTACTTC | CASSRHGQTYEQYF
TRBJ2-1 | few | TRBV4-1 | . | TGCGCCAGCAGCCAAGATAGAACCCTTAGCTCCTACAATGAGCAGTTCTTC | CASSQDRTLSSYNEQFF
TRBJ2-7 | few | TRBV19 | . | TGTGCCAGTAGTATCCCCGGCTACGAGCAGTACTTC | CASSIPGYEQYF
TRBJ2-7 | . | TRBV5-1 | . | TGCGCCAGCAGTCCGGACAGCCCGACCTACGAGCAGTACTTC | CASSPDSPTYEQYF
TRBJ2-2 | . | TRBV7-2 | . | TGTGCCAGCAGTCCCCGCGGGCGCACCGGGGAGCTGTTTTTT | CASSPRGRTGELFF
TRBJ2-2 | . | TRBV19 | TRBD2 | TGTGCCAGTACCCTAGTAGCGGGAACCGGGGAGCTGTTTTTT | CASTLVAGTGELFF
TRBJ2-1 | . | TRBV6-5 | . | TGTGCCAGCGCCGGGGGTAGCGGCTACAATGAGCAGTTCTTC | CASAGGSGYNEQFF
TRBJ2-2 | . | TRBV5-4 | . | TGTGCCAGCAGCCCTGGGGAGCGGTTAGCCGGAGGGGAGCTGTTTTTT | CASSPGERLAGGELFF
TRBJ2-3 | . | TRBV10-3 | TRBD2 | TGTGCCATCAGTGCGACTAGCGGGCCAAGTGGCACAGATACGCAGTATTTT | CAISATSGPSGTDTQYF
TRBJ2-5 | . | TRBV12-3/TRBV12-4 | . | TGTGCCAGCAGTTTATTTGACACAGAGACCCAGTACTTC | CASSLFDTETQYF
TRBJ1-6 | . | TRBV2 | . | TGTGCCAGCAGTGAAGTGGGGGCTGATTCACCCCTCCACTTT | CASSEVGADSPLHF
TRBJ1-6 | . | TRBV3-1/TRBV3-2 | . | TGTGCCAGCAGCCCTTGGGCCGGGGATTCACCCCTCCACTTT | CASSPWAGDSPLHF
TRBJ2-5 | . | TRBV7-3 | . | TGTGCCAGCAGCTTAACCCTCCAAGAGACCCAGTACTTC | CASSLTLQETQYF
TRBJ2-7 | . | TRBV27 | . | TGTGCCAGCAAACCTTCTCGGGACTCGATCTACGAGCAGTACTTC | CASKPSRDSIYEQYF
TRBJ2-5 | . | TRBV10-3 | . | TGTGCCATCAGGGCCGGGTCGGGCCAAGAGACCCAGTACTTC | CAIRAGSGQETQYF